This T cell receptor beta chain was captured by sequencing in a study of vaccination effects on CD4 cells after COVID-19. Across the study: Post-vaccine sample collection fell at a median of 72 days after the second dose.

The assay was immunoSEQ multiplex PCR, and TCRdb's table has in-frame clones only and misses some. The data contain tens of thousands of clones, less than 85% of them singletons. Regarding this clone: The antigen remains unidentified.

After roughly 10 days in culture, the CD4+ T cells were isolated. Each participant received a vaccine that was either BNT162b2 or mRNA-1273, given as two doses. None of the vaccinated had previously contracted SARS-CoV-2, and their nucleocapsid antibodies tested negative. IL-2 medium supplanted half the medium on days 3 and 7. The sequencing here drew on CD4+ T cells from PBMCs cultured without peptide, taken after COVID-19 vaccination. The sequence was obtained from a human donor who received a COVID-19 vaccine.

The CDR3 DNA is TGTGCCAGCATGAGGGGCCGGGCCCCGGAGCCCCAGCATTTT. As protein: CASMRGRAPEPQHF. This rearrangement joins TRBV2 to TRBJ1-5, with TRBD1 as a possible D gene (5 bases). The CDR3 contains 14 residues. V lost 7 bases to trimming and J lost 8 bases, with 18 bases between them. In germline, CDR1 is SNHLY, CDR2 FYNNEI. Supplemented by reference TRBV2 and TRBJ1-5, the full variable domain reads EPEVTQTPSHQVTQMGQEVILRCVPISNHLYFYWYRQILGQKVEFLVSFYNNEISEKSEIFDDQFSVERPDGSNFTLKIRSTKLEDSAMYFCASMRGRAPEPQHFGDGTRLSIL.